The 18 T cell receptor beta chains reported below all come from one sample, sequenced in a study of T-cell memory formation after mild COVID-19. TCRdb re-called the 5' RACE reads with MiXCR, one entry per CDR3 protein. The repertoire holds about 340,000 distinct CDR3 sequences, with 10% to 15% as singletons. Sequencing was performed on PBMCs or a T cell subset sorted from them (not recorded which). Receptors were obtained from a man aged 18 to 29 who had mild COVID-19 (a few samples of this study predate the infection). Cell type and time point are not known.

The V call is TRBV12-3 or TRBV12-4, the J call TRBJ2-3; D is possibly TRBD2 (6 bases). The CDR3 is 18 residues long. V dropped 1 base and J dropped 0 bases, with 17 bases sitting between them. CDR3 region: CASSLGVLTAGSTDTQYF. In nucleotides, the CDR3 is TGTGCCAGCAGTTTAGGGGTATTGACCGCGGGGAGCACAGATACGCAGTATTTT.

This clonotype occurred a few times. The rearrangement uses TRBV12-3 or TRBV12-4 and TRBJ1-1; D gene ambiguous. There are 13 residues in the CDR3. Between the trimmed V and J ends, which lost 1 base and 11 bases, there was a span of 14 bases. The CDR3 DNA follows: TGTGCCAGCAGTTTAGTATCGGGGATTGGGGCTTTCTTT. Translated, it gives CASSLVSGIGAFF.

This clonotype was counted between two and nine times. The chain employs TRBV4-1 and TRBJ2-3; 12 nucleotides agree with TRBD2. This CDR3 contains 16 residues. Looked up from germline, CDR1 is MGHRA and CDR2 is YSYEKL. Germline trimming cut 4 bases from V and 5 bases from J; bases unmatched to any gene: 7. The CDR3 DNA is TGCGCCAGCAGCCGGAGCCTAGCGGGGGGGGTAGATACGCAGTATTTT. Protein product: CASSRSLAGGVDTQYF.

The chain carries TRBV24-1 and TRBJ2-1; D perhaps matches TRBD1 (6 bases). Trimming cost V 0 bases and J 6 bases, with 14 bases left between them. Per germline, CDR1 KGHDR and CDR2 SFDVKD. The CDR3 has 16 amino acids. The CDR3 DNA reads TGTGCCACCAGTGATTTGCAAATCCAGGGGAGCAATGAGCAGTTCTTC. This translates into CATSDLQIQGSNEQFF.

This clonotype has at least ten counts. This rearrangement joins TRBV12-3 or TRBV12-4 to TRBJ1-1; possible D gene TRBD1, 5 bases. The CDR3 is 14 amino acids. Trimming pared 3 bases from V and 4 bases from J, leaving 12 bases between. The CDR3 DNA follows: TGTGCCAGCAGTTTCTTTGACAGACGCACTGAAGCTTTCTTT. Amino acids: CASSFFDRRTEAFF.

The J gene is TRBJ2-6, the V gene TRBV20-1; TRBD1 is a possible D gene (6 bases). The V end lost 3 bases, the J end lost 2 bases, and 8 bases lay between the germline ends. Germline loops: CDR1 DFQATT, CDR2 SNEGSKA (reference sequence). The CDR3 runs 14 residues. The CDR3 loop reads CSASTGTGANVLTF. In nucleotides, the CDR3 is TGCAGTGCTAGTACAGGGACTGGGGCCAACGTCCTGACTTTC.

This chain links TRBV12-3 or TRBV12-4 with TRBJ2-5, with D perhaps TRBD1 or TRBD2 (5 bases each). Trimming pared 3 bases from V and 9 bases from J, leaving 17 bases between. The CDR3 consists of 14 residues. The CDR3 spells CASSFRPGLGAQYF. The CDR3 nucleotides are TGTGCCAGCAGTTTTCGACCGGGGTTGGGGGCCCAGTACTTC.

This clonotype appeared many times. The rearrangement links TRBV4-2 to TRBJ2-3; D may match TRBD1 or TRBD2 (5 bases each). Germline CDR1 is LGHNA and CDR2 is YNFKEQ. This CDR3 contains 14 residues. Trimming cost V 4 bases and J 3 bases, with 11 bases left between them. The CDR3 loop is CASSRDEGTDTQYF. The CDR3, as DNA: TGTGCCAGCAGCCGGGACGAAGGGACAGATACGCAGTATTTT.

The V gene is TRBV28, the J gene TRBJ2-7; D unresolved. The CDR3 length is 12 residues. The germline V and J ends were trimmed by 6 bases and 4 bases, with 10 bases remaining between them. The germline V gene has CDR1 MDHEN and CDR2 SYDVKM. This CDR3 is CASRNGFYEQYV. As DNA, the CDR3 is TGTGCCAGCAGGAACGGATTTTACGAGCAGTACGTC.

This clonotype was counted only a few times. The chain uses TRBV15 and TRBJ2-5; 10 nucleotides align to TRBD2. The germline V gene has CDR1 LNHNV and CDR2 YYDKDF (reference sequence). CDR3 length: 18 amino acids. Trimming cost V 3 bases and J 4 bases; bases outside gene matches: 14. The CDR3 here is CATSSTSGARRGGETQYF. Written as DNA, the CDR3 is TGTGCCACCAGCAGTACTAGCGGGGCCCGGAGGGGTGGAGAGACCCAGTACTTC.

V usage is TRBV12-3 or TRBV12-4 and J usage is TRBJ2-6; D not resolved. CDR3 length: 17 amino acids. Trimming pared 3 bases from V and 1 base from J, leaving 13 bases between. The DNA of the CDR3 is TGTGCCAGCAGTTTTCATGGGTTTTCTTCTGGGGCCAACGTCCTGACTTTC. Its protein is CASSFHGFSSGANVLTF.

The V and J genes are TRBV7-2 and TRBJ2-1; D perhaps matches TRBD1 (6 bases). The CDR3 has 14 amino acids. The ends were cut back, 6 bases at V and 3 bases at J, with 12 bases in the middle. CDR1 is SGHTA, CDR2 FQGNSA, per germline. This CDR3 is CASRGTWGYNEQFF. Here the CDR3 DNA reads TGTGCCAGCAGAGGGACATGGGGCTACAATGAGCAGTTCTTC.

This clonotype was counted between two and nine times. This sequence joins TRBV12-3 or TRBV12-4 and TRBJ2-5; 9 bases line up with TRBD1. With V trimmed by 3 bases and J by 4 bases, 3 bases remained unmatched. CDR3 size: 14 residues. CDR3 region: CASSFPDRGETQYF. DNA for the CDR3: TGTGCCAGCAGTTTCCCGGACAGGGGAGAGACCCAGTACTTC.

This clonotype was seen ten or more times. J is TRBJ2-7 and V is TRBV15; the D gene is possibly TRBD1 (6 bases). V was pared by 3 bases and J by 3 bases, with 9 bases between. The germline CDR1 and CDR2 sequences are LNHNV and YYDKDF (reference sequence). The CDR3 sequence is 13 residues long. The CDR3 sequence is CATSSGDIYEQYV. In DNA form, the CDR3 reads TGTGCCACCAGCAGTGGGGACATCTACGAGCAGTACGTC.

This clonotype has only a few counts. This sequence joins TRBV6-2 or TRBV6-3 and TRBJ2-7; 7 bases align to TRBD2. CDR1 MNHEY and CDR2 SVGEGT come from the germline V gene. The CDR3 has 13 residues. V gave up 6 bases and J gave up 3 bases; unmatched junction bases: 5. CDR3 coding DNA: TGTGCCAGCAGGCCCGGGGGGATCTACGAGCAGTACTTC. Its protein product is CASRPGGIYEQYF.

This clonotype was counted only a few times. This sequence joins TRBV18 and TRBJ2-1, with 10 nucleotides matching TRBD1. The CDR3 sequence is 16 residues long. In germline, CDR1 is KGHSH, CDR2 LQKENI. With V trimmed by 1 base and J by 2 bases, 2 bases remained unmatched. CDR3 nucleotide sequence: TGTGCCAGCTCACCACAGGGGACAGGGGCCTACAATGAGCAGTTCTTC. This codes for CASSPQGTGAYNEQFF.

This sequence joins TRBV11-2 and TRBJ2-4; D is possibly TRBD2 (5 bases). The CDR3 loop spans 14 amino acids. Trimming removed 2 bases from V and 7 bases from J, with 12 bases in between. CDR1 and CDR2 from the germline V gene are SGHAT and FQNNGV. For the CDR3, the DNA is TGTGCCAGCAGCTTATTCGGGGTTAGGAACATTCAGTACTTC. This encodes CASSLFGVRNIQYF.

Only a few counts were recorded for this clonotype. V is TRBV5-1 and J is TRBJ2-5; 11 bases are shared with TRBD1. J lost 2 bases, V lost 1 base, and 4 bases had no gene match. Germline loops: CDR1 SGHRS, CDR2 YFSETQ. The CDR3 is 16 amino acids. The CDR3, as DNA: TGCGCCAGCAGCTTGTTAGGGACAGGGGGACAAGAGACCCAGTACTTC. Amino acids: CASSLLGTGGQETQYF.